The clone carrying this T cell receptor (beta chain) was counted ten times or more. RNA-based 3' RACE libraries used unique molecular identifiers. TCRdb re-called the 3' RACE reads through MiXCR, storing one row per CDR3 protein. The sample has nearly 15,000 distinct CDR3 sequences; less than 3.5% are singletons. Treatment defined: PENTA 11 planned treatment interruption arm or continuous ART arm. Participants had taken at least three-drug ART for at least 24 weeks. At least 5 million viable PBMCs were required per cryopreserved sample. With 1 base removed from V and 3 bases from J, the gap between germline ends came to 10 bases. Germline V gives CDR1 MNHNS, CDR2 SASEGT. The CDR3 consists of 15 residues. This specimen comes from a study of HIV-infected children after antiretroviral therapy interruption. Study at large: Most children had recorded EBV and CMV exposure. Interruption-arm sampling covered weeks 0, 12, interruption end (24 or 48), and about 3 years post-study.

The source material was CD45RO+ CD8+ T cells from PBMCs, pooled from several time points, sampled from a donor given antiretroviral therapy, either interrupted or continuous. As for subset: memory CD8+ CD45RO+ CD45RA- T cells. The receptor's source is a pool of human donors with HIV. J is TRBJ2-1 and V is TRBV6-1; D possibly corresponds to TRBD2 (5 bases). The CDR3 bases are TGTGCCAGCAGTGAAGAAGGAGGTGACTACAATGAGCAGTTCTTC. Translation: CASSEEGGDYNEQFF.